These 24 T cell receptor beta chains were all obtained from the same sample, sequenced in a study of identical twins listed by TCRdb under 2016. The receptor library was made with 5' RACE. Sequencing relied on an Illumina HiSeq 2000. The public reads were reanalyzed by TCRdb: fastp trimming at Q25, MiXCR alignment, in-frame beta chains only. Each entry merges the rows of one CDR3 protein and shows their most common DNA and genes. Recorded for this sample are hundreds of thousands of distinct CDR3 sequences; 15% to 20% of them occurred a single time. The ten biggest clones cover approximately 14% of the sample. This sample also belongs to another study, concerning T cells expressing NK-cell markers.

The specimen was PBMCs. The receptors stem from a young woman in good health.

The V call is TRBV12-3 or TRBV12-4, the J call TRBJ2-6; tentatively, D is TRBD1 (5 bases). The CDR3 runs to 16 residues. V lost 6 bases to trimming and J lost 1 base, with 13 bases between them. CDR3 sequence reads: CASRGQGRSGANVLTF. CDR3 coding DNA: TGTGCCAGCAGGGGGCAAGGAAGATCTGGGGCCAACGTCCTGACTTTC.

V usage is TRBV4-3 and J usage is TRBJ2-7; 8 bases map to TRBD2. This CDR3 is built from 16 residues. Per germline, CDR1 LGHNA and CDR2 YSLEER. V trimming: 4 bases; J trimming: 4 bases; junction bases outside the gene matches: 12. CDR3 bases: TGCGCCAGCAGCCGAACGAGCGGGAGCGTCGGTTACGAGCAGTACTTC. Encoded protein: CASSRTSGSVGYEQYF.

This chain links TRBV7-9 with TRBJ1-5; D is ambiguous. The CDR3 spans 12 residues. Germline V gives CDR1 SEHNR, CDR2 FQNEAQ (reference sequence). V was cut by 1 base and J by 5 bases, with 3 bases left in between. The CDR3 region has the DNA TGTGCCAGCAGCTTAGACTATCAGCCCCAGCATTTT. Translation gives CASSLDYQPQHF.

This chain links TRBV15 with TRBJ2-1, with no clear D. Trimming took 0 bases from V and 10 from J, leaving 19 bases between them. CDR1 and CDR2 (germline): LNHNV, YYDKDF (reference sequence). The CDR3 is 16 amino acids. The CDR3 loop reads CATSRESDSPLGEQFF. The CDR3 coding sequence is TGTGCCACCAGCAGAGAATCGGATTCCCCATTAGGGGAGCAGTTCTTC. Filled out from reference TRBV15 and TRBJ2-1, the complete variable domain reads DAMVIQNPRYQVTQFGKPVTLSCSQTLNHNVMYWYQQKSSQAPKLLFHYYDKDFNNEADTPDNFQSRRPNTSFCFLDIRSPGLGDTAMYLCATSRESDSPLGEQFFGPGTRLTVL.

The chain is built from TRBV12-3 or TRBV12-4 and TRBJ2-1; D might be TRBD1 (5 bases). The CDR3 consists of 13 residues. V lost 9 bases to trimming and J lost 2 bases, with 11 bases between them. In nucleotides, the CDR3 is TGTGCCAGTCAGGGTGGGGCCTACAATGAGCAGTTCTTC. Translation gives CASQGGAYNEQFF.

This clonotype was observed a single time. The chain combines TRBV15 with TRBJ2-7; 9 positions agree with TRBD1. The CDR3 totals 15 residues. The J segment lost 3 bases and the V segment lost 2 bases, leaving 5 bases of the junction unmatched. Germline V gives CDR1 LNHNV, CDR2 YYDKDF (reference sequence). In DNA, the CDR3 is TGTGCCACCAGCAGACAGGGACAGGGCGGCTACGAGCAGTACTTC. Translated: CATSRQGQGGYEQYF.

This chain uses TRBV20-1 with TRBJ2-5; maybe TRBD1 (6 bases). Germline CDR1 reads DFQATT; CDR2 reads SNEGSKA (reference sequence). V lost 6 bases to trimming and J lost 5 bases, with 19 bases between them. The length of the CDR3 is 14 residues. CDR3 in amino acids: CSAQSQGGWETQYF. The CDR3 DNA sequence: TGCAGTGCCCAGTCACAGGGCGGTTGGGAGACCCAGTACTTC.

J is TRBJ2-5 and V is TRBV6-1, with 9 bases identical to TRBD1. The V segment lost 8 bases and the J segment 1 base; nucleotides outside the gene matches: 14. Germline V CDR1 and CDR2: MNHNS, SASEGT. This CDR3 has 17 residues. The CDR3 nucleotides read TGTGCCAGCGGACGCCGGGACAGGGTATCCCTCCAAGAGACCCAGTACTTC. Translation gives CASGRRDRVSLQETQYF.

This clonotype was picked up a small number of times. The chain combines TRBV29-1 with TRBJ2-3; tentatively, D is TRBD2 (7 bases). This CDR3 spans 14 amino acids. Per the germline V gene, CDR1 is SQVTM and CDR2 is ANQGSEA. V lost 3 bases to trimming and J lost 1 base, with 11 bases between them. In DNA, the CDR3 is TGCAGCGTTGATGGCGGGGGCGGCACAGATACGCAGTATTTT. Translating gives CSVDGGGGTDTQYF.

Only a few counts were recorded for this clonotype. V is TRBV6-1 and J is TRBJ2-5, with 11 bases identical to TRBD2. This CDR3 spans 16 amino acids. The germline V gene has CDR1 MNHNS and CDR2 SASEGT. J gave up 7 bases and V 6 bases, and 13 bases lay outside the gene matches. The CDR3 is CASRRASGRSRATQYF. In DNA, the CDR3 is TGTGCCAGCAGAAGGGCTAGCGGGAGGTCCAGGGCGACCCAGTACTTC.

This clonotype came up many times. The rearrangement links TRBV12-3 or TRBV12-4 to TRBJ2-7; 8 bases map to TRBD1. Trimming took 7 bases from V and 2 from J; bases not matched to a gene: 10. This CDR3 spans 15 amino acids. The CDR3 DNA reads TGTGCCAGCACCGTAGGACAGGGTGGAACCTACGAGCAGTACTTC. It specifies CASTVGQGGTYEQYF.

This chain joins TRBV6-1 and TRBJ2-7, with TRBD2 matching over 14 bases. Germline V gene sequence: CDR1 MNHNS, CDR2 SASEGT. This CDR3 is built from 15 residues. V gave up 5 bases and J gave up 3 bases; unmatched junction bases: 3. The DNA of the CDR3 is TGTGCCAGCAGTCGACTAGCGGGGGGGAACTACGAGCAGTACTTC. It is translated as CASSRLAGGNYEQYF.

This chain connects TRBV6-6 to TRBJ2-3; D unclear. Germline V CDR1 and CDR2: MNHNY, SVGAGI (reference sequence). V lost 4 bases, J lost 4 bases, and 6 bases lay in between. The CDR3 covers 12 residues. The CDR3 region has the DNA TGTGCCAGCAGTTTTTTCCCAGATACGCAGTATTTT. This gives the protein CASSFFPDTQYF.

The chain links TRBV20-1 to TRBJ2-7, with 7 bases aligning to TRBD1. Per the germline V gene, CDR1 is DFQATT and CDR2 is SNEGSKA (reference sequence). This CDR3 is built from 12 residues. The trim removed 1 base at V and 13 bases at J, leaving 10 bases unmatched. The CDR3 nucleotides are TGCAGTGCTAGAGCCAAAGGGGACAGACTTTACTTC. It translates to CSARAKGDRLYF.

This clonotype appeared many times. The chain couples TRBV12-3 or TRBV12-4 to TRBJ2-1; TRBD1 might be the D (5 bases). The CDR3 has 13 residues. Trimming removed 3 bases from V and 6 bases from J, with 9 bases in between. The CDR3 is CASSLGRVNEQFF. As DNA, the CDR3 is TGTGCCAGCAGTTTGGGCAGGGTCAATGAGCAGTTCTTC.

The chain links TRBV7-2 to TRBJ2-7; D perhaps matches TRBD2 (5 bases). Germline CDR1 reads SGHTA; CDR2 reads FQGNSA. Trimming pared 2 bases from V and 6 bases from J, leaving 17 bases between. This CDR3 spans 15 amino acids. In nucleotides, the CDR3 is TGTGCCAGCAGCTTATTTGTGGTCGGCGGGTCCGAGCAGTACTTC. Translated, it gives CASSLFVVGGSEQYF.

The rearrangement uses TRBV6-1 and TRBJ2-3; possible D gene TRBD2, 7 bases. Germline V CDR1 and CDR2: MNHNS, SASEGT. Trimming cost V 4 bases and J 5 bases, with 13 bases left between them. This CDR3 region has 14 residues. In DNA form, the CDR3 reads TGTGCCAGCAGTGTTCGGGGGGCGCAAGATACGCAGTATTTT. It yields the protein CASSVRGAQDTQYF.

V gene TRBV20-1 combines with J gene TRBJ1-4, with a tentative D call TRBD1 (5 bases). The CDR3 spans 13 residues. CDR1 and CDR2 from the germline V gene are DFQATT and SNEGSKA (reference sequence). Trimming took off 3 bases at V and 4 bases at J, with 9 bases between the two ends. The CDR3 spells CSARRGFNEKLFF. The CDR3 region has the DNA TGCAGTGCTAGGAGGGGATTTAATGAAAAACTGTTTTTT.

A word on this clonotype: A much larger clone sits a single nucleotide away, making a read error possible. The chain employs TRBV3-1 and TRBJ2-1; D perhaps matches TRBD2 (6 bases). CDR3 length equals 14 residues. The V gene's germline CDR1 is LGHDT and CDR2 YNNKEL (reference sequence). The DNA of the CDR3 is TGTGCCGGCAGCCAAGATCGTGGAGGGAATGAGCAGTTCTTC. As protein: CAGSQDRGGNEQFF.

The chain uses TRBV7-8 and TRBJ1-1; 7 bases are a match to TRBD1. The CDR3 extends over 15 amino acids. Per germline, CDR1 SGHVS and CDR2 FQNEAQ. Losses at the gene ends were 2 bases for V and 1 base for J; bases not matched to a gene: 4. In nucleotides, the CDR3 is TGTGCCAGCAGCTTAACAGGGGCAGGGAACACTGAAGCTTTCTTT. It is translated as CASSLTGAGNTEAFF.

At least ten counts were recorded for this clonotype. The rearrangement joins TRBV12-3 or TRBV12-4 to TRBJ2-1, with 11 bases aligning to TRBD1. CDR3 size: 14 residues. V lost 5 bases and J lost 6; bases outside the gene matches: 3. The CDR3 loop reads CASSRDRGFNEQFF. The CDR3, as DNA: TGTGCCAGCAGTAGGGACAGGGGGTTCAATGAGCAGTTCTTC.

Only a few counts were recorded for this clonotype. The rearrangement links TRBV5-6 to TRBJ1-2, with D possibly TRBD1 on 6 matching bases. The CDR3 covers 13 residues. V lost 1 base, J lost 6 bases, and 10 bases lay in between. The germline CDR1 and CDR2 sequences are SGHDT and YYEEEE. CDR3 region: CASSLNRVDGYTF. In nucleotides, the CDR3 is TGTGCCAGCAGCTTGAACAGGGTCGATGGCTACACCTTC.

The chain employs TRBV5-8 and TRBJ2-5, with TRBD2 matching 9 bases. V trimming: 0 bases; J trimming: 2 bases; junction bases outside the gene matches: 8. This CDR3 is built from 17 residues. The V gene's germline CDR1 is SGHTS and CDR2 YDEGEE. Here the CDR3 reads CASSLGASAGGQETQYF. The CDR3 coding sequence is TGTGCCAGCAGCTTGGGAGCCTCAGCGGGGGGACAAGAGACCCAGTACTTC.

This clonotype was observed a few times. This chain joins TRBV29-1 and TRBJ2-3; possible D gene TRBD2, 5 bases. In germline, CDR1 is SQVTM, CDR2 ANQGSEA. V lost 6 bases and J 0 bases, leaving 10 bases between the germline ends. CDR3 size: 13 residues. The CDR3 here is CSVERYSTDTQYF. Here the CDR3 DNA reads TGCAGCGTGGAGCGGTATAGCACAGATACGCAGTATTTT.